This is a list of T cell receptor beta chains from one sample in a study of lymphopenia after photon versus proton radiotherapy. Clones were read by immunoSEQ multiplex PCR, and TCRdb kept only the in-frame ones, dropping some. The sample carries 70,000 or so clones, about nine tenths recorded once. Sequencing used peripheral blood, obtained from a patient treated with photon-based radiotherapy. Receptor source: a woman aged 70-85 years with pancreatic cancer. CDR3s include the opening cysteine and the closing phenylalanine or tryptophan. D genes are given only for firm matches. Some rows mark clone size as missing; the rest say once, few, many or name a class of expanded clone.

j_gene: TRBJ2-1
abundance: -
v_gene: TRBV10-3
d_gene: -
CDR3aa: CAISWSGNEQFF
CDR3nt: TGTGCCATCAGTTGGAGCGGAAATGAGCAGTTCTTC

j_gene: TRBJ2-1
abundance: -
v_gene: TRBV6-5
d_gene: TRBD2
CDR3aa: CASSYGGRAAYNEQFF
CDR3nt: TGTGCCAGCAGTTACGGGGGGAGGGCGGCCTACAATGAGCAGTTCTTC

j_gene: TRBJ2-7
abundance: -
v_gene: TRBV4-1
d_gene: TRBD1
CDR3aa: CASSQEGRGSYEQYF
CDR3nt: TGCGCCAGCAGCCAAGAGGGCAGGGGGTCCTACGAGCAGTACTTC

j_gene: TRBJ2-1
abundance: -
v_gene: TRBV30
d_gene: TRBD1
CDR3aa: CAWGQGRRNEQFF
CDR3nt: TGTGCCTGGGGACAGGGGAGGCGAAATGAGCAGTTCTTC

j_gene: TRBJ1-2
abundance: -
v_gene: TRBV11-2
d_gene: -
CDR3aa: CASSSIQSGGGYTF
CDR3nt: TGTGCCAGCAGCTCTATCCAATCGGGGGGAGGCTACACCTTC

j_gene: TRBJ2-5
abundance: -
v_gene: TRBV15
d_gene: -
CDR3aa: CATSRVDGFEETQYF
CDR3nt: TGTGCCACCAGCAGAGTCGACGGGTTCGAAGAGACCCAGTACTTC

j_gene: TRBJ2-7
abundance: -
v_gene: TRBV27
d_gene: TRBD1
CDR3aa: CASSDRGYEQYF
CDR3nt: TGTGCCAGCAGTGACAGGGGCTACGAGCAGTACTTC

j_gene: TRBJ1-2
abundance: once
v_gene: TRBV5-1
d_gene: -
CDR3aa: CASSLADGYGYTF
CDR3nt: TGCGCCAGCAGCTTGGCCGACGGGTATGGCTACACCTTC

j_gene: TRBJ1-1
abundance: -
v_gene: TRBV6-6
d_gene: -
CDR3aa: CASSSTMNTEAFF
CDR3nt: TGTGCCAGCAGTTCGACCATGAACACTGAAGCTTTCTTT

j_gene: TRBJ1-2
abundance: once
v_gene: TRBV4-2
d_gene: -
CDR3aa: CASSKKGPSGYTF
CDR3nt: TGTGCCAGCAGTAAAAAGGGGCCCTCTGGCTACACCTTC

j_gene: TRBJ2-2
abundance: -
v_gene: TRBV5-1
d_gene: TRBD1
CDR3aa: CASSGRGGLNEELFF
CDR3nt: TGCGCCAGCAGCGGGAGAGGGGGCCTCAACGAGGAGCTGTTTTTT

j_gene: TRBJ2-2
abundance: once
v_gene: TRBV28
d_gene: TRBD2
CDR3aa: CASSELAGGRELFF
CDR3nt: TGTGCCAGCAGTGAACTAGCGGGAGGGCGGGAGCTGTTTTTT

j_gene: TRBJ2-1
abundance: -
v_gene: TRBV4-3
d_gene: -
CDR3aa: CASSQGTWTASYNEQFF
CDR3nt: TGCGCCAGCAGCCAGGGAACTTGGACAGCCTCCTACAATGAGCAGTTCTTC

j_gene: TRBJ2-5
abundance: -
v_gene: TRBV7-2
d_gene: TRBD2
CDR3aa: CASSLGGSGRSETQYF
CDR3nt: TGTGCCAGCAGCTTAGGCGGTAGCGGGAGATCTGAGACCCAGTACTTC

j_gene: TRBJ1-3
abundance: -
v_gene: TRBV15
d_gene: -
CDR3aa: CATSRGRTESSGNTIYF
CDR3nt: TGTGCCACCAGCAGAGGACGGACAGAGAGCTCTGGAAACACCATATATTTT

j_gene: TRBJ2-7
abundance: -
v_gene: TRBV18
d_gene: -
CDR3aa: CASSPGSGPPTLFYEQYF
CDR3nt: TGTGCCAGCTCACCCGGGTCAGGGCCCCCCACGCTTTTCTACGAGCAGTACTTC

j_gene: TRBJ2-3
abundance: -
v_gene: TRBV9
d_gene: -
CDR3aa: CASSASLADTQYF
CDR3nt: TGTGCCAGCAGCGCCTCTCTTGCAGATACGCAGTATTTT

j_gene: TRBJ2-7
abundance: -
v_gene: TRBV6-6
d_gene: -
CDR3aa: CASSYSSEGGYEQYF
CDR3nt: TGTGCCAGCAGTTACTCCAGCGAGGGGGGCTACGAGCAGTACTTC

j_gene: TRBJ1-3
abundance: -
v_gene: TRBV11-1
d_gene: -
CDR3aa: CASSFRGDNTIYF
CDR3nt: TGTGCCAGCAGCTTCCGGGGTGATAACACCATATATTTT

j_gene: TRBJ2-5
abundance: -
v_gene: TRBV28
d_gene: TRBD1
CDR3aa: CASRTGGRETQYF
CDR3nt: TGTGCCAGCAGAACAGGGGGCCGGGAGACCCAGTACTTC